This T cell receptor beta chain came from a study of blood T cells in healthy people across ages. Regarding the study as a whole: TCR beta diversity per million T cells fell roughly linearly with age. The donors' CMV status was not determined, possibly confounding changes in expanded clonotypes.

Comments on this clonotype: As yet, its antigen is unknown. A much larger clone differs by one base, so this may be a read error.

The germline V gene encodes CDR1 SGDLS and CDR2 YYNGEE. CDR3 length: 14 amino acids. Trimming removed 0 bases from V and 2 bases from J, with 9 bases in between. With a J-beta primer mix and a sample-barcoded 5' primer, a second PCR ran about 7 to 11 cycles. TCRdb analysed the 5' RACE reads with MiXCR anew, one entry per CDR3 protein. This table has some 690,000 distinct CDR3 sequences, 22% appearing once. This clonotype was sampled from a man aged 70 or older in good health. The chain employs TRBV9 and TRBJ2-7, with a tentative D call TRBD2 (5 bases). Sequencing input: blood. CDR3 region: CASSVAGSPYEQYF. The CDR3 bases are TGTGCCAGCAGCGTAGCTGGGAGTCCCTACGAGCAGTACTTC.